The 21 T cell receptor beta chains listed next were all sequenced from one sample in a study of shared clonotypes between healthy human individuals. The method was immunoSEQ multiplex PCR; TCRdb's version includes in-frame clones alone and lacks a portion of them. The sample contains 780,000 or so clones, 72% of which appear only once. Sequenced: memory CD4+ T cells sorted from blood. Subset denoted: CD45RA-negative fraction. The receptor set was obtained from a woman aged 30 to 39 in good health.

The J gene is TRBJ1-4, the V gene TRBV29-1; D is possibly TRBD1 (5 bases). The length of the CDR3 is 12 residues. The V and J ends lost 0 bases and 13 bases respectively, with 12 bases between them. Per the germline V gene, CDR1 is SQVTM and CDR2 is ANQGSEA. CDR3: CSVEDLRGRLFF. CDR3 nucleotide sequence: TGCAGCGTTGAAGATCTTCGGGGGAGACTGTTTTTT.

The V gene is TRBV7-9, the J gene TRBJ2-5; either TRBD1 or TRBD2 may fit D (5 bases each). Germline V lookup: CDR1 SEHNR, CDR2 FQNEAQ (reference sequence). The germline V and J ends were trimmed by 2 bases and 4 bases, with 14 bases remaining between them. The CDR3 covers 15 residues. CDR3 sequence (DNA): TGTGCCAGCAGCTTATGGGTTCAGGGACGAGAGACCCAGTACTTC. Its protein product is CASSLWVQGRETQYF. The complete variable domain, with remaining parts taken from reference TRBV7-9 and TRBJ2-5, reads DTGVSQNPRHKITKRGQNVTFRCDPISEHNRLYWYRQTLGQGPEFLTYFQNEAQLEKSRLLSDRFSAERPKGSFSTLEIQRTEQGDSAMYLCASSLWVQGRETQYFGPGTRLLVL.

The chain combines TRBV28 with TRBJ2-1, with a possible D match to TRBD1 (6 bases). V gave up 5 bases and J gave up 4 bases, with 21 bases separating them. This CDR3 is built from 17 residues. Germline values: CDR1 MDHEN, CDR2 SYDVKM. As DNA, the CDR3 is TGTGCCAGCAGTAAGCTCAGGGGACGCGCCCCGTACAATGAGCAGTTCTTC. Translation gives CASSKLRGRAPYNEQFF. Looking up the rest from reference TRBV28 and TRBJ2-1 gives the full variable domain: DVKVTQSSRYLVKRTGEKVFLECVQDMDHENMFWYRQDPGLGLRLIYFSYDVKMKEKGDIPEGYSVSREKKERFSLILESASTNQTSMYLCASSKLRGRAPYNEQFFGPGTRLTVL.

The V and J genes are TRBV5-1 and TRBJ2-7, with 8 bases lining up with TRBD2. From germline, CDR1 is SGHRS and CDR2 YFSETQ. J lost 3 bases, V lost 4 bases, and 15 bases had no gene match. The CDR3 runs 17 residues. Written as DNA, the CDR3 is TGCGCCAGCAGCCCAAGGGTAGGGGGACGGGAGGGCTACGAGCAGTACTTC. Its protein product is CASSPRVGGREGYEQYF.

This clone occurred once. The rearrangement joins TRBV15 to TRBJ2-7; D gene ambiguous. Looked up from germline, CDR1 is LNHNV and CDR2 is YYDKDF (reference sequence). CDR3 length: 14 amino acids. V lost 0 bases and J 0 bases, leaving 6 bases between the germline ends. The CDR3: CATSRDQTSYEQYF. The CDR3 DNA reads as TGTGCCACCAGCAGAGATCAGACCTCCTACGAGCAGTACTTC.

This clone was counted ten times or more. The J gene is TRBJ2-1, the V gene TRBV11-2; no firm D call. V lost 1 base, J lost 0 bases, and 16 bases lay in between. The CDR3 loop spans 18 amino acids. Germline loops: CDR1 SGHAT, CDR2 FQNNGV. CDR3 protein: CASSLGRKTYNSYNEQFF. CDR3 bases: TGTGCCAGCAGCTTAGGGCGGAAGACTTACAACTCCTACAATGAGCAGTTCTTC. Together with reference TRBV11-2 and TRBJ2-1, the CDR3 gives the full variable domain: EAGVAQSPRYKIIEKRQSVAFWCNPISGHATLYWYQQILGQGPKLLIQFQNNGVVDDSQLPKDRFSAERLKGVDSTLKIQPAKLEDSAVYLCASSLGRKTYNSYNEQFFGPGTRLTVL.

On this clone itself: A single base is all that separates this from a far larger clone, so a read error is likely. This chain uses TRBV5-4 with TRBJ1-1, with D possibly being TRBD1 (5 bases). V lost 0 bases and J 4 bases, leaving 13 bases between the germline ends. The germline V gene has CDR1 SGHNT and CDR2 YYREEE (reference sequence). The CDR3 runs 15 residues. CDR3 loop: CASSLGQSVGTEAFF. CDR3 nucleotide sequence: TGTGCCAGCAGCTTGGGACAGTCGGTTGGCACTGAAGCTTTCTTT.

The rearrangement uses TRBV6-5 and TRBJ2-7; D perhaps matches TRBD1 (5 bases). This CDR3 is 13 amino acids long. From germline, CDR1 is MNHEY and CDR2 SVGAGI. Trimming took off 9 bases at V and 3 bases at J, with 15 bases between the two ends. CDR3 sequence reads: CASQQVSGYEQYF. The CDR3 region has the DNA TGTGCCAGTCAACAGGTTTCAGGCTACGAGCAGTACTTC.

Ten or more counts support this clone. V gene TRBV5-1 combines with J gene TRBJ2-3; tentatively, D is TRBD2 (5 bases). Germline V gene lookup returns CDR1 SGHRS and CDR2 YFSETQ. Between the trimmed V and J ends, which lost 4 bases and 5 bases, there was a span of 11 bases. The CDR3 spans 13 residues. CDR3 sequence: CASSGSAGDTQYF. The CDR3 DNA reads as TGCGCCAGCAGCGGGAGTGCTGGAGATACGCAGTATTTT. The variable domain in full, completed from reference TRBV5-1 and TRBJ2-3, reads KAGVTQTPRYLIKTRGQQVTLSCSPISGHRSVSWYQQTPGQGLQFLFEYFSETQRNKGNFPGRFSGRQFSNSRSEMNVSTLELGDSALYLCASSGSAGDTQYFGPGTRLTVL.

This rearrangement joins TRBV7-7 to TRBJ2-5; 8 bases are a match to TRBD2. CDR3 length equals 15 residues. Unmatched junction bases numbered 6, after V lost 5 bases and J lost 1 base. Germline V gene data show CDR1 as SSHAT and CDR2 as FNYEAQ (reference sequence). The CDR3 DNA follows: TGTGCCAGCAGCCCAGGGGCGGGGGGCCAAGAGACCCAGTACTTC. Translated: CASSPGAGGQETQYF.

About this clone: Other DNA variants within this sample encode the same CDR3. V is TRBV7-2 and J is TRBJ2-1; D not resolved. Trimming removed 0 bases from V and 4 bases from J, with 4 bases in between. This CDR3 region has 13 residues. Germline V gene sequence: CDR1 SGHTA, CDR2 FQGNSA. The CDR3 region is CASSLAEYNEQFF. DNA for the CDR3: TGTGCCAGCAGCTTAGCAGAGTACAATGAGCAGTTCTTC.

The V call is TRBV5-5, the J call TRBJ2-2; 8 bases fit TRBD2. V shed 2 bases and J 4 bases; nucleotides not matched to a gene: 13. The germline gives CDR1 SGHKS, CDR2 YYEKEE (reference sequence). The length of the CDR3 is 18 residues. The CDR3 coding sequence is TGTGCCAGCAGCTTTCGGGGCGCTAGCGGGTCACCCACCGGGGAGCTGTTTTTT. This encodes CASSFRGASGSPTGELFF.

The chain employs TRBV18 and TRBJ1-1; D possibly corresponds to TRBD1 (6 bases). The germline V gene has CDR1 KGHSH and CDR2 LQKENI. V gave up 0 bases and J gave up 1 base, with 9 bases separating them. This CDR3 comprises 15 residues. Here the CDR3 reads CASSPPGGQNTEAFF. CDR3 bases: TGTGCCAGCTCACCACCCGGGGGACAGAACACTGAAGCTTTCTTT.

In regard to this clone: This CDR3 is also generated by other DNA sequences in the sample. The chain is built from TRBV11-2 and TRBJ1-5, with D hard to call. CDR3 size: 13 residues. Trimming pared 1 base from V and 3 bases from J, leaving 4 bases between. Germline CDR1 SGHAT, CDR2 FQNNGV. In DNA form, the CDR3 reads TGTGCCAGCAGCTTAGGTGTCAATCAGCCCCAGCATTTT. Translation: CASSLGVNQPQHF.

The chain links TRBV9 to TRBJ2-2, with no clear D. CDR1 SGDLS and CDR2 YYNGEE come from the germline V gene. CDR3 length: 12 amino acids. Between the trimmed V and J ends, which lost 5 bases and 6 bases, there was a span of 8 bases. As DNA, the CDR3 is TGTGCCAGCAGTAGAGTTTCCGGGGAGCTGTTTTTT. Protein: CASSRVSGELFF.

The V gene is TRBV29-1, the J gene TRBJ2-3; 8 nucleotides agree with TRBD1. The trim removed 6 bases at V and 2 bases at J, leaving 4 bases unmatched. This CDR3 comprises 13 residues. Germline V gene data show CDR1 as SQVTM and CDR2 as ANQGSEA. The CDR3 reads CSVGQASTDTQYF. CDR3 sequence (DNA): TGCAGCGTGGGACAGGCGTCCACAGATACGCAGTATTTT.

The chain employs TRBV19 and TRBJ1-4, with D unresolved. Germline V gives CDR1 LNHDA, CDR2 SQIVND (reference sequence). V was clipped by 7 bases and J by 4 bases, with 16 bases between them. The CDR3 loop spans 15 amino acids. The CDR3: CASTSDGAINEKLFF. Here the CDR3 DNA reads TGTGCCAGTACCTCGGACGGTGCAATTAATGAAAAACTGTTTTTT.

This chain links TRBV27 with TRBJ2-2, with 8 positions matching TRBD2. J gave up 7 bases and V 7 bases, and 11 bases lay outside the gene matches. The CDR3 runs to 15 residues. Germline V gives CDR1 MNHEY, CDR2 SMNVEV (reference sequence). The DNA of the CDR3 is TGTGCCAGCACCACTGTGGGACTAGTGGGCGGGGAGCTGTTTTTT. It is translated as CASTTVGLVGGELFF.

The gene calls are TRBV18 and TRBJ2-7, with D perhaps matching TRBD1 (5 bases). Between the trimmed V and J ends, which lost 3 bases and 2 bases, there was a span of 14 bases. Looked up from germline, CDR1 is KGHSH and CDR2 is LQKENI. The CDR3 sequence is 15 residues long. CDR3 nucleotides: TGTGCCAGCTCACCCGGACAAGGCAGGCCCTACGAGCAGTACTTC. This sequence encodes CASSPGQGRPYEQYF.

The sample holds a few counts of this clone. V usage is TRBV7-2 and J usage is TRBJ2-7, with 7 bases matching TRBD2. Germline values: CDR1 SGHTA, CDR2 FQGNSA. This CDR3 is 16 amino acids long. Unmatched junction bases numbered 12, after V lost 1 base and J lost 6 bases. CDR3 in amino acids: CASSLVLSLAEREQYF. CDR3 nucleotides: TGTGCCAGCAGCTTAGTCTTGAGTCTAGCGGAGCGCGAGCAGTACTTC.

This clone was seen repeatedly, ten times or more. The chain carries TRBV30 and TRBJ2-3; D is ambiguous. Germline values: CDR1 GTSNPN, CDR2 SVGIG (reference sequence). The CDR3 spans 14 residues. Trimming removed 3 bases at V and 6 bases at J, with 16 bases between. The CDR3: CAWRALVRADTQYF. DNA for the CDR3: TGTGCCTGGAGGGCCCTGGTGCGCGCGGATACGCAGTATTTT.